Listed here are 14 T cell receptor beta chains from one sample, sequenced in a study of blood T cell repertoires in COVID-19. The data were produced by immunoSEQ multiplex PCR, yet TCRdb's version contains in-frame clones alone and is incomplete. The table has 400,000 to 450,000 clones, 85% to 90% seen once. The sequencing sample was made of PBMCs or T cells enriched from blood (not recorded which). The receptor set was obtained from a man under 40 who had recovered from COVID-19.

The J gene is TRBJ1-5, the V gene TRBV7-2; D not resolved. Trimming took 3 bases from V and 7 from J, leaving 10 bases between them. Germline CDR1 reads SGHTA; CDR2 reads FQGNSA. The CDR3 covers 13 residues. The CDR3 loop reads CASSLRFGQPQHF. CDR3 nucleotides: TGTGCCAGCAGCTTGCGGTTTGGGCAGCCCCAGCATTTT.

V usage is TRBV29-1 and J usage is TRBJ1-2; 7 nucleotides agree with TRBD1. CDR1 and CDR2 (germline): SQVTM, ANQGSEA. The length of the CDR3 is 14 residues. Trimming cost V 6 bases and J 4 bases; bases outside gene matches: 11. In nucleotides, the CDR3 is TGCAGCGTCGGGGGAGCAGGGGGTCCCTATGGCTACACCTTC. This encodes CSVGGAGGPYGYTF. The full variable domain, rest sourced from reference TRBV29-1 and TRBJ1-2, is SAVISQKPSRDICQRGTSLTIQCQVDSQVTMMFWYRQQPGQSLTLIATANQGSEATYESGFVIDKFPISRPNLTFSTLTVSNMSPEDSSIYLCSVGGAGGPYGYTFGSGTRLTVV.

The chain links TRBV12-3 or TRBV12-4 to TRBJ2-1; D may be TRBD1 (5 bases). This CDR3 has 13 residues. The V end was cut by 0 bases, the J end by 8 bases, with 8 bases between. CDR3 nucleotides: TGTGCCAGCAGTTTAGCGGTAGGGGATGAGCAGTTCTTC. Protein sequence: CASSLAVGDEQFF.

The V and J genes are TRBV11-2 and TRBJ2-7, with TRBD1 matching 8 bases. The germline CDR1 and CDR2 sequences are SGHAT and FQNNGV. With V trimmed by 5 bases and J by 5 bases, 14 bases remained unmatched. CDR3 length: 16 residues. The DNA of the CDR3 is TGTGCCAGCAGCCCGACAGGGGTAAGAGTAGTAAACGAGCAGTACTTC. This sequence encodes CASSPTGVRVVNEQYF.

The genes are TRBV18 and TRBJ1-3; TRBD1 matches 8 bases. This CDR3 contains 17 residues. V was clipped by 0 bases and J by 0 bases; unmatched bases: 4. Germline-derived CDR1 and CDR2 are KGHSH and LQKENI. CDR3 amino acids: CASSPPNQGASGNTIYF. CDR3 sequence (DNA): TGTGCCAGCTCACCACCGAACCAGGGGGCCTCTGGAAACACCATATATTTT.

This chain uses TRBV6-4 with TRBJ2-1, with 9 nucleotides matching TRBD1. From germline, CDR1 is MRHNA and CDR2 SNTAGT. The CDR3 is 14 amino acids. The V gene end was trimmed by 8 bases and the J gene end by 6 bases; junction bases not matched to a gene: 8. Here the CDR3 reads CASGPGQGINEQFF. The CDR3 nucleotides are TGTGCCAGCGGCCCGGGACAGGGTATCAATGAGCAGTTCTTC.

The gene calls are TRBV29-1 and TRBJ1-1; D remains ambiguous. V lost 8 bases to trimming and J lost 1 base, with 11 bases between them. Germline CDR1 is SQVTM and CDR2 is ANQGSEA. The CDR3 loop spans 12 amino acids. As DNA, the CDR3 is TGCAGCTCCTTCGGGGAGAACACTGAAGCTTTCTTT. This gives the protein CSSFGENTEAFF.

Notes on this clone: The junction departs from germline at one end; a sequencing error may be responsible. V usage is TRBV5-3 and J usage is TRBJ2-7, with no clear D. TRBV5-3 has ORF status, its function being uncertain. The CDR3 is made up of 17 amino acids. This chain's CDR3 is CVRSLAYGSRGSYEQYF. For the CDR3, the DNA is TGTGTCAGAAGCTTGGCTTACGGCAGTCGCGGATCCTACGAGCAGTACTTC.

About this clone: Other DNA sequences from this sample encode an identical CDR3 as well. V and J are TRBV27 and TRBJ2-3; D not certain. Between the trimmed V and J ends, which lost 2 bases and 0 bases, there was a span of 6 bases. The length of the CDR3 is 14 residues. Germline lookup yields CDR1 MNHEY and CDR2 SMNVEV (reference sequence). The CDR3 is CASSLISSTDTQYF. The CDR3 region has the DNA TGTGCCAGCAGTTTAATCAGTAGCACAGATACGCAGTATTTT.

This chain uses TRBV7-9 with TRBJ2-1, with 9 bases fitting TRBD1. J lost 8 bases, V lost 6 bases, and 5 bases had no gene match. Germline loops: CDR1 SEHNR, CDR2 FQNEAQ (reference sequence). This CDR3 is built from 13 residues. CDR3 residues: CASSGDREDEQFF. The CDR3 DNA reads TGTGCCAGCAGTGGGGACAGGGAAGATGAGCAGTTCTTC.

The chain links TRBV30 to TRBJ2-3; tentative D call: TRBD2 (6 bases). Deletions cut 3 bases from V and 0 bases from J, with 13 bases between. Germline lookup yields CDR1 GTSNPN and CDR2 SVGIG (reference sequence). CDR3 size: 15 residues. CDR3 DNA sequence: TGTGCCTGGAGAAAGCGGGTATCTAGCACAGATACGCAGTATTTT. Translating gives CAWRKRVSSTDTQYF.

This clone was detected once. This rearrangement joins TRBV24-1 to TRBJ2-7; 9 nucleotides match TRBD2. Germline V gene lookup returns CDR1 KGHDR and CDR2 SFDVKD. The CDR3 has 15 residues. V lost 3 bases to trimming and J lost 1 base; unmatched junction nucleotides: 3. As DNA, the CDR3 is TGTGCCACCAGTGATAGCGGGAGGAAGTCCTACGAGCAGTACTTC. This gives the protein CATSDSGRKSYEQYF.

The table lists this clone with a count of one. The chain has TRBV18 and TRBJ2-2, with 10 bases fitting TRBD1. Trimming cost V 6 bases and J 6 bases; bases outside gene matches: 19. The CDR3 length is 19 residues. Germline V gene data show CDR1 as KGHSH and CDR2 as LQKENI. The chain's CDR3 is CASSPTPGQGTTAPGELFF. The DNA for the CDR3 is TGTGCCAGCTCGCCGACTCCGGGACAGGGGACGACCGCTCCCGGGGAGCTGTTTTTT.

CDR3 coding DNA: TGTGCCAGCAGCCCCCGGACTAGCGGGTCGAACGAGCAGTACTTC. Translated: CASSPRTSGSNEQYF. The chain links TRBV5-4 to TRBJ2-7; TRBD2 matches 11 bases. Germline trimming cut 4 bases from V and 5 bases from J; bases unmatched to any gene: 8. Germline V CDR1 and CDR2: SGHNT, YYREEE (reference sequence). The CDR3 extends over 15 amino acids.